This TCR beta chain originates from a study of CD8+ T cells in alopecia areata. Individuals with alopecia areata gave both lesional scalp punch biopsies and peripheral blood for collection. With 8 bases removed from V and 5 bases from J, the gap between germline ends came to 12 bases. The CDR3 has 12 amino acids. CDR1 is SGHTA, CDR2 FQGNSA, per germline. Sequencing relied on a cDNA template that was reverse transcribed from extracted RNA. Sequencing used immunoSEQ multiplex PCR; TCRdb keeps in-frame clones, though not all of them. The sample includes 90,000 to 130,000 clones, approximately 50% seen only once; the top ten take roughly 25%.

V gene TRBV7-2 combines with J gene TRBJ1-1, with D possibly TRBD1 on 5 matching bases. The receptor was isolated from a human donor with alopecia areata. The sample was NKG2D-low CD8+ T cells sorted from blood. CDR3 bases: TGTGCCAGCTGGGGGGTCAGGACTGAAGCTTTCTTT. This encodes CASWGVRTEAFF.